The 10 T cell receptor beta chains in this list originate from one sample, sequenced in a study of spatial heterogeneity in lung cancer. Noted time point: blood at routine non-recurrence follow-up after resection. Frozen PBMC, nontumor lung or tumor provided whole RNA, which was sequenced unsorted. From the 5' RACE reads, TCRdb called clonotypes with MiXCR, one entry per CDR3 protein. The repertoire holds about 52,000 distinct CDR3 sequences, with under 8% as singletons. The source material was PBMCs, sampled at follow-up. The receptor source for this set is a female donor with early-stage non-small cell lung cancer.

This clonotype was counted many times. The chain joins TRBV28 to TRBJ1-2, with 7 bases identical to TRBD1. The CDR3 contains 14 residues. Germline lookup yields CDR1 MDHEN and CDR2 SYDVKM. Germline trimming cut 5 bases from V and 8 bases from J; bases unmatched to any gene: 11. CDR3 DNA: TGTGCCAGCAGTGTAGACAGGGAGGATAGGGGCTACACCTTC. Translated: CASSVDREDRGYTF.

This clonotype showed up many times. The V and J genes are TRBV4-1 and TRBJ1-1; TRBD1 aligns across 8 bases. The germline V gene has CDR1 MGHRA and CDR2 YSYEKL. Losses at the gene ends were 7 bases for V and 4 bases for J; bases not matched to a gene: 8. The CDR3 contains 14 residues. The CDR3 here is CASMVGQGFTEAFF. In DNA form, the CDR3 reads TGCGCCAGCATGGTCGGACAGGGCTTCACTGAAGCTTTCTTT.

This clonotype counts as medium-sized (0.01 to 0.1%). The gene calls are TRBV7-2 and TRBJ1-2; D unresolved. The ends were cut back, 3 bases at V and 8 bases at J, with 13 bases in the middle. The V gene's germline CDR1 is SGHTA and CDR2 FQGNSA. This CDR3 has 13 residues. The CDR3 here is CASSLGGSLGYTF. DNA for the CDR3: TGTGCCAGCAGCTTGGGTGGCAGCTTGGGCTACACCTTC.

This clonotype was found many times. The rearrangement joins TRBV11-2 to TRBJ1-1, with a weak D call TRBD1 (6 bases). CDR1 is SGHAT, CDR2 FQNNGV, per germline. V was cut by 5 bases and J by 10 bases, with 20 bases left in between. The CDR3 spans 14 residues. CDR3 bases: TGTGCCAGCAGCCTCCTCCAGACAGGCGTGAGAGCTTTCTTT. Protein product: CASSLLQTGVRAFF.

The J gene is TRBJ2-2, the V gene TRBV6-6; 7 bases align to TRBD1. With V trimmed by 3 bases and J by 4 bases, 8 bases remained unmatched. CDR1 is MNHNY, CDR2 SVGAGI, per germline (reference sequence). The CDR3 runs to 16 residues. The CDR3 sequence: CASSYGETGSTGELFF. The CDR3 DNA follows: TGTGCCAGCAGTTATGGGGAGACAGGGTCCACCGGGGAGCTGTTTTTT.

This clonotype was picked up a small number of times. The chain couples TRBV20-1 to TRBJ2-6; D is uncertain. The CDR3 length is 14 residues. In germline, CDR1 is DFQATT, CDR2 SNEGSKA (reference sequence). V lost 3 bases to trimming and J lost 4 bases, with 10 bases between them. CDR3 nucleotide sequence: TGCAGTGCTAGCGGCCCTGCAGGGGCCAACGTCCTGACTTTC. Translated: CSASGPAGANVLTF.

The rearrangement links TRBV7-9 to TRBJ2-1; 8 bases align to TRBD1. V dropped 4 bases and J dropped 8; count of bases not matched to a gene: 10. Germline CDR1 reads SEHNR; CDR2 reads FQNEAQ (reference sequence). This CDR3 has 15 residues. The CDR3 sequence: CASSSGGRGLDEQFF. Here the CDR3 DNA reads TGTGCCAGCAGCTCTGGGGGCAGGGGGCTAGATGAGCAGTTCTTC.

CDR3 coding DNA: TGTGCCAGCTCACCCCCCCAAGAGACCCAGTACTTC. Translated: CASSPPQETQYF. J is TRBJ2-5 and V is TRBV18; no definite D call. Trimming removed 3 bases from V and 1 base from J, with 3 bases in between. There are 12 residues in the CDR3. Per the germline V gene, CDR1 is KGHSH and CDR2 is LQKENI.

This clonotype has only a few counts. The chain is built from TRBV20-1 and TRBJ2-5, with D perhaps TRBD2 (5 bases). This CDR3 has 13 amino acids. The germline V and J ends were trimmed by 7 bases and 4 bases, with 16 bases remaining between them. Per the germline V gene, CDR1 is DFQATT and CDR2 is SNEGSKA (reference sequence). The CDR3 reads CSGREVVGETQYF. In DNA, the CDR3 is TGCAGTGGACGGGAAGTAGTAGGAGAGACCCAGTACTTC.

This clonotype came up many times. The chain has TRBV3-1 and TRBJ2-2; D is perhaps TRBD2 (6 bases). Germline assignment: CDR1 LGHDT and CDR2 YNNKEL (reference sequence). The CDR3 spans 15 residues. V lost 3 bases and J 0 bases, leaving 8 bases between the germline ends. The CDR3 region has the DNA TGTGCCAGCAGCCAGTCGGGGGCGAACACCGGGGAGCTGTTTTTT. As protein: CASSQSGANTGELFF.